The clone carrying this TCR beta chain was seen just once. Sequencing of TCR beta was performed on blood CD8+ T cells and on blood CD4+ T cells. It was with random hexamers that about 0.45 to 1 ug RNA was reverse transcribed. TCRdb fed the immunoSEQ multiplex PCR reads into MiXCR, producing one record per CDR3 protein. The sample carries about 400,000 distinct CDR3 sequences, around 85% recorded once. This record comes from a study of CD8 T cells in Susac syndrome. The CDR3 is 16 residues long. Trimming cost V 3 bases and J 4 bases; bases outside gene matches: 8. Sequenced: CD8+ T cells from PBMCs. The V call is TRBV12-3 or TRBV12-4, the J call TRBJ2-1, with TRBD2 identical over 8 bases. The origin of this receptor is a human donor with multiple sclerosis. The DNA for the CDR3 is TGTGCCAGCAGTTTGCAAGCGGGAGAGGTGTACAATGAGCAGTTCTTC. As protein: CASSLQAGEVYNEQFF.